These 17 T cell receptor beta chains came from one sample sequenced in a study of control samples from healthy donors and cancer patients. Sequencing was performed with immunoSEQ multiplex PCR; in TCRdb, only in-frame clones are kept and a portion is missing. The sample has 150,000 or so clones, 94% seen once. Sample: blood. These receptors were obtained from a man between 40 and 49 years old in good health.

This rearrangement joins TRBV27 to TRBJ2-7, with unresolved D. Between the trimmed V and J ends, which lost 4 bases and 0 bases, there was a span of 13 bases. Germline lookup yields CDR1 MNHEY and CDR2 SMNVEV (reference sequence). The CDR3 totals 15 residues. CDR3 residues: CASSSARSSSYEQYF. The CDR3, as DNA: TGTGCCAGCAGTTCGGCCCGGTCAAGCTCCTACGAGCAGTACTTC.

The J gene is TRBJ1-5, the V gene TRBV5-1; D is uncertain. The CDR3 sequence is 14 residues long. Germline V gives CDR1 SGHRS, CDR2 YFSETQ. V was clipped by 4 bases and J by 4 bases, with 12 bases between them. The CDR3 is CASSPDSPNQPQHF. In DNA form, the CDR3 reads TGCGCCAGCAGCCCCGATTCACCAAATCAGCCCCAGCATTTT.

This sequence joins TRBV7-2 and TRBJ1-3; maybe TRBD1 (6 bases). Trimming pared 1 base from V and 6 bases from J, leaving 13 bases between. The CDR3 runs 15 residues. The germline V gene encodes CDR1 SGHTA and CDR2 FQGNSA. The CDR3 region has the DNA TGTGCCAGCAGCTTAGTGGGATCAGGGGTAAACACCATATATTTT. Protein product: CASSLVGSGVNTIYF.

This chain links TRBV11-2 with TRBJ1-2; D is uncertain. Per germline, CDR1 SGHAT and CDR2 FQNNGV. The length of the CDR3 is 15 residues. Trimming pared 4 bases from V and 4 bases from J, leaving 16 bases between. The CDR3 region has the DNA TGTGCCAGCAGCTATCCTCTAGGGCAGGTCTATGGCTACACCTTC. Translating it yields CASSYPLGQVYGYTF.

The chain combines TRBV7-6 with TRBJ1-1, with D uncertain. Germline lookup yields CDR1 SGHVS and CDR2 FNYEAQ. The V gene lost 7 bases and the J gene lost 0 bases, with 15 bases spanning the gap. CDR3 length equals 15 residues. CDR3 sequence: CASILEEIMNTEAFF. In nucleotides, the CDR3 is TGTGCCAGCATTCTCGAAGAGATCATGAACACTGAAGCTTTCTTT.

The V gene is TRBV24-1, the J gene TRBJ2-7; 10 bases align to TRBD1. V lost 2 bases and J lost 3; bases outside the gene matches: 3. CDR1 is KGHDR, CDR2 SFDVKD, per germline. The CDR3 sequence is 15 residues long. The CDR3 nucleotides are TGTGCCACCAGTGATTCCGGGACAGGGGTCTACGAGCAGTACTTC. This translates into CATSDSGTGVYEQYF.

In the case of this clone: This same CDR3 is encoded by further DNA sequences in the sample. The rearrangement uses TRBV7-2 and TRBJ2-7, with 12 bases lining up with TRBD2. Losses at the gene ends were 5 bases for V and 4 bases for J; bases not matched to a gene: 9. This CDR3 region has 16 residues. In germline, CDR1 is SGHTA, CDR2 FQGNSA. The CDR3 protein is CASSRILAGGSYEQYF. The DNA for the CDR3 is TGTGCCAGCAGCCGCATACTAGCGGGGGGCTCATACGAGCAGTACTTC.

The chain recombines TRBV4-2 with TRBJ1-5; D is possibly TRBD1 (6 bases). Germline V gene lookup returns CDR1 LGHNA and CDR2 YNFKEQ. Trimming shortened V by 5 bases and J by 1 base, and 12 bases separated the two germline ends. The CDR3 covers 15 residues. CDR3 in DNA: TGTGCCAGCAGCTCACAGGGCCGGAGCAATCAGCCCCAGCATTTT. Amino acids: CASSSQGRSNQPQHF.

V gene TRBV27 combines with J gene TRBJ1-6; D call uncertain. The CDR3 spans 16 residues. V was pared by 2 bases and J by 7 bases, with 15 bases between. Germline CDR1 is MNHEY and CDR2 is SMNVEV (reference sequence). CDR3 in DNA: TGTGCCAGCAGTTTAGAATCCGGTTTCTTCAATTCACCCCTCCACTTT. Protein product: CASSLESGFFNSPLHF.

This clone appeared a single time. The V call is TRBV19, the J call TRBJ1-6; 8 nucleotides line up with TRBD1. With 5 bases clipped from V and 6 bases from J, the junction kept 6 bases outside the gene matches. In germline, CDR1 is LNHDA, CDR2 SQIVND (reference sequence). The CDR3 sequence is 15 residues long. DNA of the CDR3: TGTGCCAGTAGTCCAGGGACAGGCCTTAATTCACCCCTCCACTTT. Protein product: CASSPGTGLNSPLHF. Variable domain in full (rest from reference TRBV19 and TRBJ1-6): DGGITQSPKYLFRKEGQNVTLSCEQNLNHDAMYWYRQDPGQGLRLIYYSQIVNDFQKGDIAEGYSVSREKKESFPLTVTSAQKNPTAFYLCASSPGTGLNSPLHFGNGTRLTVT.

The chain combines TRBV7-9 with TRBJ1-1, with TRBD1 as a possible D gene (5 bases). Germline-derived CDR1 and CDR2 are SEHNR and FQNEAQ (reference sequence). V lost 5 bases and J lost 1, with 14 bases in between. This CDR3 is built from 15 residues. The CDR3 DNA reads as TGTGCCAGCAGCGCCCCGGGGGGGAGGAACACTGAAGCTTTCTTT. Encoded protein: CASSAPGGRNTEAFF.

This rearrangement joins TRBV19 to TRBJ2-7; D perhaps matches TRBD1 (5 bases). This CDR3 region has 11 residues. CDR1 and CDR2 (germline): LNHDA, SQIVND (reference sequence). The germline V and J ends were trimmed by 6 bases and 4 bases, with 7 bases remaining between them. The CDR3: CASRDTYEQYF. CDR3 sequence (DNA): TGTGCCAGTAGGGACACTTACGAGCAGTACTTC.

The V and J genes are TRBV18 and TRBJ1-1; D not resolved. Trimming shortened V by 2 bases and J by 0 bases, and 4 bases separated the two germline ends. CDR1 is KGHSH, CDR2 LQKENI, per germline. The CDR3 totals 13 residues. This CDR3 is CASSPTLNTEAFF. CDR3 bases: TGTGCCAGCTCACCAACCCTGAACACTGAAGCTTTCTTT.

The chain links TRBV7-9 to TRBJ2-7, with TRBD1 identical over 10 bases. CDR1 and CDR2 from the germline V gene are SEHNR and FQNEAQ (reference sequence). This CDR3 spans 17 amino acids. V lost 5 bases, J lost 3 bases, and 13 bases stayed unmatched. CDR3 sequence: CASSLNSDRGPFYEQYF. As DNA, the CDR3 is TGTGCCAGCAGCCTTAACAGTGACAGGGGGCCCTTCTACGAGCAGTACTTC.

The V call is TRBV2, the J call TRBJ2-3; 7 bases match TRBD2. V lost 8 bases and J lost 7; bases outside the gene matches: 12. CDR1 is SNHLY, CDR2 FYNNEI, per germline. This CDR3 has 14 residues. The CDR3 DNA sequence: TGTGCCAGCCAAGAGGTCGGAGCGGGGTATACGCAGTATTTT. This encodes CASQEVGAGYTQYF.

The rearrangement uses TRBV27 and TRBJ1-2; 7 bases match TRBD1. With V trimmed by 6 bases and J by 8 bases, 6 bases remained unmatched. The CDR3 totals 12 residues. Germline V gives CDR1 MNHEY, CDR2 SMNVEV (reference sequence). DNA for the CDR3: TGTGCCAGCAGCTCAGGGGGACGGGGCTACACCTTC. Translating gives CASSSGGRGYTF.

The rearrangement joins TRBV28 to TRBJ1-5; perhaps TRBD1 as D (6 bases). From germline, CDR1 is MDHEN and CDR2 SYDVKM. CDR3 length: 15 residues. The V gene lost 5 bases and the J gene lost 5 bases, with 16 bases spanning the gap. The CDR3 sequence: CASSKQGRGDQPQHF. The DNA of the CDR3 is TGTGCCAGCAGTAAACAGGGAAGAGGGGATCAGCCCCAGCATTTT.